These 23 T cell receptor beta chains were sequenced from one sample in a study of technical replicates of blood from several donors. Assay used: immunoSEQ multiplex PCR; TCRdb lists only in-frame clones, some missing. Seen here are 75,000 to 90,000 clones, around 93% observed once, and the top ten hold around 0.36%. Sequencing input: T cells isolated from PBMCs. The origin of the receptors is a human donor in good health.

The genes are TRBV4-3 and TRBJ1-2; no clear D. CDR1 is LGHNA and CDR2 is YSLEER in the germline V gene. The length of the CDR3 is 14 residues. V dropped 0 bases and J dropped 1 base, with 6 bases sitting between them. The CDR3 coding sequence is TGCGCCAGCAGCCAAGATAGAAGTAACTATGGCTACACCTTC. This gives the protein CASSQDRSNYGYTF.

The chain joins TRBV10-2 to TRBJ1-5, with 8 nucleotides matching TRBD1. In germline, CDR1 is WSHSY, CDR2 SAAADI. The CDR3 runs 18 residues. With 4 bases clipped from V and 1 base from J, the junction kept 12 bases outside the gene matches. The CDR3 DNA sequence: TGCGCCAGCAGTGTAGCGGACAGGGTTGAAGGCAGCAATCAGCCCCAGCATTTT. It codes for CASSVADRVEGSNQPQHF.

This clone was observed a handful of times. The J gene is TRBJ2-1, the V gene TRBV28; TRBD1 matches at 9 bases. The length of the CDR3 is 15 residues. With V trimmed by 3 bases and J by 6 bases, 6 bases remained unmatched. The germline CDR1 and CDR2 sequences are MDHEN and SYDVKM. In nucleotides, the CDR3 is TGTGCCAGCAGTTTTCCGGGACAGGGCATCAATGAGCAGTTCTTC. It yields the protein CASSFPGQGINEQFF.

The V and J genes are TRBV29-1 and TRBJ1-1, with D possibly TRBD1 on 5 matching bases. The germline V gene encodes CDR1 SQVTM and CDR2 ANQGSEA. The V gene lost 5 bases and the J gene lost 3 bases, with 13 bases spanning the gap. This CDR3 has 13 amino acids. Here the CDR3 DNA reads TGCAGCGTTAGCAGTGGGGGGGACACTGAAGCTTTCTTT. Its protein product is CSVSSGGDTEAFF.

The chain has TRBV10-2 and TRBJ2-7; 9 bases line up with TRBD2. From germline, CDR1 is WSHSY and CDR2 SAAADI. The CDR3 totals 14 residues. V was clipped by 8 bases and J by 4 bases; unmatched bases: 9. CDR3 in DNA: TGCGCCAGCGAGACTAGCGGAGGTGTATACGAGCAGTACTTC. It yields the protein CASETSGGVYEQYF.

The chain has TRBV2 and TRBJ2-1; no reliable D call. The germline gives CDR1 SNHLY, CDR2 FYNNEI. Between the trimmed V and J ends, which lost 8 bases and 2 bases, there was a span of 10 bases. This CDR3 spans 13 amino acids. The CDR3 sequence: CASLPAAYNEQFF. In DNA, the CDR3 is TGTGCCAGCTTACCGGCGGCCTACAATGAGCAGTTCTTC.

This chain uses TRBV28 with TRBJ2-4; D gene uncertain. This CDR3 contains 14 residues. Looked up from germline, CDR1 is MDHEN and CDR2 is SYDVKM. V was shortened by 3 bases and J by 7 bases, with 13 bases between the two germline ends. The CDR3: CASSLAATGNIQYF. CDR3 bases: TGTGCCAGCAGTTTGGCGGCCACTGGGAACATTCAGTACTTC.

This chain joins TRBV13 and TRBJ1-1; D gene ambiguous. The length of the CDR3 is 17 residues. V dropped 1 base and J dropped 0 bases, with 15 bases sitting between them. Germline V lookup: CDR1 PRHDT, CDR2 FYEKMQ (reference sequence). For the CDR3, the DNA is TGTGCCAGCAGCTTAGCTCCGGGGTACTCCATGAACACTGAAGCTTTCTTT. This encodes CASSLAPGYSMNTEAFF.

The rearrangement joins TRBV19 to TRBJ1-3, with 8 bases lining up with TRBD1. V lost 6 bases to trimming and J lost 1 base; unmatched junction nucleotides: 8. In germline, CDR1 is LNHDA, CDR2 SQIVND (reference sequence). This CDR3 spans 16 amino acids. The CDR3 sequence is CASRTTGQGSGNTIYF. CDR3 sequence (DNA): TGTGCCAGTAGAACAACAGGACAGGGTTCTGGAAACACCATATATTTT.

The V call is TRBV27, the J call TRBJ1-5; D gene uncertain. V lost 6 bases and J lost 1, with 10 bases in between. Germline V gene lookup returns CDR1 MNHEY and CDR2 SMNVEV (reference sequence). This CDR3 region has 14 residues. CDR3 sequence: CASSPSTSNQPQHF. The CDR3 nucleotides are TGTGCCAGCAGCCCCAGTACGAGCAATCAGCCCCAGCATTTT.

The chain couples TRBV27 to TRBJ1-4; tentatively, D is TRBD1 (5 bases). Germline lookup yields CDR1 MNHEY and CDR2 SMNVEV (reference sequence). The CDR3 length is 14 residues. V lost 3 bases and J lost 6, with 11 bases in between. The CDR3 DNA reads TGTGCCAGCAGTTTGGCTGGGGCGGATGAAAAACTGTTTTTT. Protein sequence: CASSLAGADEKLFF.

The CDR3 DNA follows: TGTGCCAGCAGCAGGGGAGGCAGGGGGGTTAAAGAGACCCAGTACTTC. Amino acid sequence: CASSRGGRGVKETQYF. The chain couples TRBV7-9 to TRBJ2-5, with D perhaps TRBD1 (7 bases). Germline CDR1 and CDR2: SEHNR and FQNEAQ (reference sequence). V lost 5 bases and J lost 3, with 19 bases in between. The CDR3 contains 16 residues. Full variable domain (remainder filled in from reference TRBV7-9 and TRBJ2-5): DTGVSQNPRHKITKRGQNVTFRCDPISEHNRLYWYRQTLGQGPEFLTYFQNEAQLEKSRLLSDRFSAERPKGSFSTLEIQRTEQGDSAMYLCASSRGGRGVKETQYFGPGTRLLVL.

This clone has only one observation. This rearrangement joins TRBV11-2 to TRBJ2-7; TRBD1 matches at 8 bases. The ends lost 5 bases at V and 3 bases at J; junction bases unmatched: 6. Germline loops: CDR1 SGHAT, CDR2 FQNNGV. There are 14 residues in the CDR3. The CDR3 spells CASSADREYYEQYF. The CDR3 DNA sequence: TGTGCCAGCAGCGCGGACAGGGAGTACTACGAGCAGTACTTC.

V is TRBV18 and J is TRBJ2-1, with 8 bases lining up with TRBD2. This CDR3 has 19 residues. Unmatched junction bases numbered 15, after V lost 1 base and J lost 4 bases. Germline V gene sequence: CDR1 KGHSH, CDR2 LQKENI. The CDR3 DNA reads TGTGCCAGCTCACCACAGGGACTAGAGGTCAGCCTCTATTACAATGAGCAGTTCTTC. Amino acids: CASSPQGLEVSLYYNEQFF.

The chain uses TRBV19 and TRBJ1-1; tentatively, D is TRBD1 (5 bases). Germline assignment: CDR1 LNHDA and CDR2 SQIVND (reference sequence). The CDR3 extends over 13 amino acids. V was trimmed by 8 bases and J by 1 base, leaving 11 bases between them. The DNA for the CDR3 is TGTGCCAGTTCTCAGGGTCAGAACACTGAAGCTTTCTTT. Amino acid sequence: CASSQGQNTEAFF.

V and J are TRBV10-3 and TRBJ2-1; 8 bases fit TRBD1. V was clipped by 7 bases and J by 3 bases; unmatched bases: 11. Germline values: CDR1 ENHRY, CDR2 SYGVKD. This CDR3 region has 16 residues. CDR3 sequence reads: CAINRGGTGYYNEQFF. CDR3 bases: TGTGCCATCAACCGCGGCGGGACAGGTTACTACAATGAGCAGTTCTTC.

The chain employs TRBV29-1 and TRBJ2-3, with 9 bases that match TRBD2. The CDR3 sequence is 15 residues long. CDR1 and CDR2 (germline): SQVTM, ANQGSEA. The junction had 11 bases not matched to a gene; V was cut back by 6 bases and J by 4 bases. CDR3 in amino acids: CSVEIAGVSSDTQYF. CDR3 nucleotides: TGCAGCGTCGAAATAGCGGGAGTGAGCTCAGATACGCAGTATTTT.

V is TRBV5-4 and J is TRBJ2-7, with TRBD1 identical over 7 bases. This CDR3 is built from 14 residues. With V trimmed by 0 bases and J by 7 bases, 7 bases remained unmatched. CDR1 and CDR2 (germline): SGHNT, YYREEE (reference sequence). The CDR3 reads CASSLEAGGGEQYF. In DNA, the CDR3 is TGTGCCAGCAGCTTGGAGGCAGGGGGTGGAGAGCAGTACTTC.

This chain links TRBV9 with TRBJ2-7; no firm D call. Trimming removed 0 bases at V and 5 bases at J, with 6 bases between. The CDR3 spans 12 residues. Germline-derived CDR1 and CDR2 are SGDLS and YYNGEE. The CDR3, as DNA: TGTGCCAGCAGCGTAGACGACAACGAGCAGTACTTC. It translates to CASSVDDNEQYF.

CDR3 in amino acids: CASSLVGQPRPYEQYF. The DNA for the CDR3 is TGTGCCAGCAGCTTAGTCGGACAGCCCAGACCCTACGAGCAGTACTTC. This chain links TRBV7-2 with TRBJ2-7, with D possibly being TRBD1 (6 bases). V was pared by 1 base and J by 2 bases, with 15 bases between. The CDR3 spans 16 residues. Germline V gives CDR1 SGHTA, CDR2 FQGNSA.

The chain is built from TRBV7-8 and TRBJ2-3, with 8 bases matching TRBD2. The CDR3 consists of 14 residues. Trimming took 5 bases from V and 3 from J; bases not matched to a gene: 4. The germline V gene has CDR1 SGHVS and CDR2 FQNEAQ. The DNA for the CDR3 is TGTGCCAGCAGCATTAGCGGGACAACAGATACGCAGTATTTT. It codes for CASSISGTTDTQYF.

The rearrangement uses TRBV7-3 and TRBJ2-1; 9 bases are a match to TRBD2. The length of the CDR3 is 14 residues. Germline CDR1 is SGHTA and CDR2 is FQGTGA. Losses at the gene ends were 3 bases for V and 7 bases for J; bases not matched to a gene: 4. The CDR3 spells CASSFDGLANEQFF. The CDR3 DNA is TGTGCCAGCAGCTTCGACGGACTAGCGAATGAGCAGTTCTTC.

The CDR3 DNA reads TGTGCCAGCAGTGACTCGCCAGGGAACAATTCACCCCTCCACTTT. Protein product: CASSDSPGNNSPLHF. The chain links TRBV6-4 to TRBJ1-6; D might be TRBD1 (5 bases). Germline-derived CDR1 and CDR2 are MRHNA and SNTAGT. Trimming took 0 bases from V and 7 from J, leaving 10 bases between them. CDR3 size: 15 residues.